This T cell receptor (beta chain) stems from a study of blood T cell repertoires in COVID-19. Sequenced by immunoSEQ multiplex PCR; TCRdb stores in-frame clones only, minus some. The sample holds a few hundred thousand clones, about 83% seen once. The CDR3 has 13 residues. Germline V gene sequence: CDR1 SEHNR, CDR2 FQNEAQ (reference sequence). V was trimmed by 3 bases and J by 6 bases, leaving 10 bases between them. V usage is TRBV7-9 and J usage is TRBJ2-3; D remains ambiguous. The TCR comes from a woman between 40 and 55 years old who had recovered from COVID-19. Sequenced: PBMCs or T cells enriched from blood (not recorded which). Written as DNA, the CDR3 is TGTGCCAGCAGCTTTTACGAGAGGGATACGCAGTATTTT. Translated: CASSFYERDTQYF.